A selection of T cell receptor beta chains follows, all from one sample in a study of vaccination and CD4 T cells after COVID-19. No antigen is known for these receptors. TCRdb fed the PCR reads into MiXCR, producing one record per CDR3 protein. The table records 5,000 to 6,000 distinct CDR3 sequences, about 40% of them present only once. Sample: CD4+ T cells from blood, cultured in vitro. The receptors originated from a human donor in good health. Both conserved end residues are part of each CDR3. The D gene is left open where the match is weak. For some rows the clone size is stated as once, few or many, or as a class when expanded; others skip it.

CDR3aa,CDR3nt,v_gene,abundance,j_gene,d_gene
CSAREEGKAFF,TGCAGTGCTAGAGAAGAGGGTAAAGCTTTCTTT,TRBV20-1,few,TRBJ1-1,-
CASNQQGTYYGYTF,TGTGCCAGCAACCAACAGGGTACCTACTATGGCTACACCTTC,TRBV7-9,-,TRBJ1-2,-
CSVLQVLNTEAFF,TGCAGCGTTCTTCAGGTGCTGAACACTGAAGCTTTCTTT,TRBV29-1,-,TRBJ1-1,-
CASREDINEQFF,TGTGCCAGCAGGGAGGACATCAATGAGCAGTTCTTC,TRBV2,-,TRBJ2-1,-
CSARDTGSGSGANVLTF,TGCAGTGCTAGAGATACGGGATCGGGCTCTGGGGCCAACGTCCTGACTTTC,TRBV20-1,-,TRBJ2-6,-
CSARDRVFDSGANVLTF,TGCAGTGCTAGAGATAGGGTCTTTGACTCTGGGGCCAACGTCCTGACTTTC,TRBV20-1,-,TRBJ2-6,-
CASWDSLNQPQHF,TGTGCCAGCTGGGACAGCCTAAATCAGCCCCAGCATTTT,TRBV6-2/TRBV6-3,few,TRBJ1-5,TRBD1
CASKESSRSNQPQHF,TGTGCCAGTAAAGAAAGTAGCCGAAGCAATCAGCCCCAGCATTTT,TRBV19,-,TRBJ1-5,-
CASADNYSNQPQHF,TGTGCCAGTGCCGACAATTATAGCAATCAGCCCCAGCATTTT,TRBV19,-,TRBJ1-5,-
CASSEQWNTEAFF,TGCGCCAGCAGTGAACAGTGGAACACTGAAGCTTTCTTT,TRBV10-1,few,TRBJ1-1,-
CSARRQNTEAFF,TGCAGTGCTAGACGGCAGAACACTGAAGCTTTCTTT,TRBV20-1,few,TRBJ1-1,-
CASSYPPAGRGNTEAFF,TGTGCCAGCAGTTATCCCCCCGCAGGGAGGGGGAACACTGAAGCTTTCTTT,TRBV6-9,-,TRBJ1-1,-
CASSLAGGMNTEAFF,TGTGCCAGCAGTTTGGCAGGCGGCATGAACACTGAAGCTTTCTTT,TRBV12-3/TRBV12-4,-,TRBJ1-1,-
CSARGGTGVDTIYF,TGCAGTGCTAGAGGTGGGACCGGGGTGGACACCATATATTTT,TRBV20-1,medium-sized,TRBJ1-3,-
CASSLDRNYGYTF,TGTGCCAGCAGTTTAGACAGGAACTATGGCTACACCTTC,TRBV27,few,TRBJ1-2,-
CATQGGPRETQYF,TGTGCCACCCAAGGGGGACCTCGGGAGACCCAGTACTTC,TRBV12-3/TRBV12-4,few,TRBJ2-5,-
CASNDLAGGSTDTQYF,TGTGCCAGTAATGACCTAGCGGGGGGGAGCACAGATACGCAGTATTTT,TRBV19,few,TRBJ2-3,TRBD2
CASSPGHNSPLHF,TGTGCCAGTAGTCCAGGCCATAATTCACCCCTCCACTTT,TRBV19,-,TRBJ1-6,-
CASSPVRGRETEAFF,TGTGCCAGCAGTCCAGTCAGGGGGAGGGAAACTGAAGCTTTCTTT,TRBV6-1,few,TRBJ1-1,TRBD1
CATEIGVRDSNYEQYF,TGTGCCACGGAGATAGGGGTCCGGGACTCCAACTACGAGCAGTACTTC,TRBV24-1,few,TRBJ2-7,-
CASTPDRDGYTF,TGTGCCAGCACCCCGGACAGGGACGGCTACACCTTC,TRBV6-1,-,TRBJ1-2,TRBD1
CASSKDSKANQPQHF,TGTGCCAGCAGCAAAGACAGCAAAGCTAATCAGCCCCAGCATTTT,TRBV7-8,few,TRBJ1-5,-
CAWRRGMNTEAFF,TGTGCCTGGAGGCGGGGGATGAACACTGAAGCTTTCTTT,TRBV30,few,TRBJ1-1,-
CASSQGTVGYQPQHF,TGTGCCAGCAGCCAGGGGACTGTAGGTTATCAGCCCCAGCATTTT,TRBV3-1,-,TRBJ1-5,-
CSASPPGGYEQYF,TGCAGTGCTAGCCCCCCGGGGGGGTACGAGCAGTACTTC,TRBV20-1,-,TRBJ2-7,TRBD2
CASSLVGSFWPLHGYTF,TGTGCCAGCAGCTTGGTCGGATCCTTTTGGCCCCTCCACGGCTACACCTTC,TRBV7-8,few,TRBJ1-2,-
CSAVRQGSRGYTF,TGCAGTGCTGTGCGACAGGGTTCGCGAGGCTACACCTTC,TRBV20-1,-,TRBJ1-2,TRBD1
CSARRGSDYGYTF,TGCAGTGCTCGTCGGGGGTCGGACTATGGCTACACCTTC,TRBV20-1,few,TRBJ1-2,-
CASSYLQGEGAFF,TGTGCCAGCAGTTACTTGCAGGGCGAAGGGGCTTTCTTT,TRBV6-5,few,TRBJ1-1,-
CASKGWQGPNQPQHF,TGTGCCAGCAAAGGGTGGCAGGGCCCCAATCAGCCCCAGCATTTT,TRBV12-3/TRBV12-4,once,TRBJ1-5,-
CSARSLDSSNQPQHF,TGCAGTGCTAGGTCCTTGGACAGTTCTAATCAGCCCCAGCATTTT,TRBV20-1,-,TRBJ1-5,-
CASLPGQGDGYTF,TGTGCCAGCTTACCGGGACAGGGAGACGGCTACACCTTC,TRBV6-1,few,TRBJ1-2,TRBD1
CASSLFRDREGKLFF,TGTGCCAGCAGCTTATTCCGGGACAGGGAGGGAAAACTGTTTTTT,TRBV7-9,-,TRBJ1-4,TRBD1
CASSPGTAYAEKLFF,TGTGCCAGCAGCCCAGGGACGGCATACGCTGAAAAACTGTTTTTT,TRBV7-9,few,TRBJ1-4,-
CASSHGTAVTYEQYF,TGCGCCAGCAGCCACGGGACAGCAGTAACCTACGAGCAGTACTTC,TRBV5-1,-,TRBJ2-7,TRBD1
CASSESSLSYGYTF,TGCGCCAGCAGTGAGTCGAGTCTCAGTTATGGCTACACCTTC,TRBV10-2,-,TRBJ1-2,-
CASSSGQGYYGYTF,TGTGCCAGTAGTTCGGGACAGGGGTACTATGGCTACACCTTC,TRBV19,-,TRBJ1-2,TRBD1
CATLSTVGAQHF,TGTGCCACCCTGTCCACGGTGGGAGCCCAGCATTTT,TRBV6-1,few,TRBJ1-5,-
CASRRTGDNQPQHF,TGTGCCAGCAGACGGACAGGGGATAACCAGCCCCAGCATTTT,TRBV6-1,-,TRBJ1-5,TRBD1
CASSYDDSGAVEQYF,TGTGCCAGCAGTTACGACGATAGCGGCGCCGTGGAGCAGTACTTC,TRBV6-2/TRBV6-3,-,TRBJ2-7,-
CSASRGNYGYTF,TGCAGTGCCAGCAGGGGTAACTATGGCTACACCTTC,TRBV20-1,-,TRBJ1-2,-
CASSVGGLVGETQYF,TGTGCCAGCAGCGTCGGGGGGCTAGTCGGGGAGACCCAGTACTTC,TRBV5-8,-,TRBJ2-5,-
CASSSIGQGLNSPLHF,TGTGCCAGCAGTTCTATAGGACAGGGCTTAAATTCACCCCTCCACTTT,TRBV6-5,-,TRBJ1-6,TRBD1
CSARPDTSASYEQYF,TGCAGTGCTAGACCTGATACTAGCGCCTCCTACGAGCAGTACTTC,TRBV20-1,-,TRBJ2-7,TRBD2
CASSADTGAEYNEQFF,TGTGCCAGCAGCGCCGACACGGGGGCAGAATACAATGAGCAGTTCTTC,TRBV9,-,TRBJ2-1,-